A selection of T cell receptor beta chains follows, all from one sample in a study of cytomegalovirus exposure and HLA in healthy donors. Data came from immunoSEQ multiplex PCR; TCRdb stores just in-frame clones and leaves some out. The top ten hold 4.2% of the sample, which has more than 100,000 clones, less than 80% seen once. The sequenced material came from PBMCs. The source of these receptors is a man aged 50-59 years in good health and CMV-seropositive. Both conserved end residues are part of each CDR3. The D gene is left open where the match is weak. Rows give clone size only sometimes, using once, few, many, or a class for an expanded clone.

j_gene	d_gene	v_gene	abundance	CDR3aa	CDR3nt
TRBJ1-2	TRBD1	TRBV5-1	-	CASRYNQRTGDDYGYTF	TGCGCCAGCAGATACAACCAGAGGACAGGGGATGACTATGGCTACACCTTC
TRBJ2-7	TRBD1	TRBV28	-	CASSNRGRVSYEQYF	TGTGCCAGCAGTAACAGGGGGCGCGTTTCCTACGAGCAGTACTTC
TRBJ1-5	-	TRBV4-2	once	CASSQDLGAGAGNQPQHF	TGTGCCAGCAGCCAAGATTTGGGGGCGGGGGCAGGAAATCAGCCCCAGCATTTT
TRBJ2-1	TRBD2	TRBV28	once	CASSSRLAGVHEQFF	TGTGCCAGCAGTTCCAGACTAGCGGGAGTCCATGAGCAGTTCTTC
TRBJ2-1	TRBD2	TRBV4-1	-	CASGQTSGGAFNEQFF	TGCGCCAGCGGCCAAACTAGCGGGGGGGCCTTTAATGAGCAGTTCTTC
TRBJ2-1	TRBD1	TRBV5-6	few	CASSLSLGGGTLYNEQFF	TGTGCCAGCAGCTTGAGTTTAGGGGGCGGAACGTTGTACAATGAGCAGTTCTTC
TRBJ2-7	-	TRBV18	-	CASSPDTVREQYF	TGTGCCAGCTCACCAGATACAGTGAGAGAGCAGTACTTC
TRBJ2-7	-	TRBV4-1	once	CASSQDLSASSYEQYF	TGCGCCAGCAGCCAAGATTTGAGTGCCTCCTCCTACGAGCAGTACTTC
TRBJ1-3	TRBD1	TRBV7-8	-	CASSPGTGLNPSSGNTIYF	TGTGCCAGCAGCCCAGGGACAGGCCTAAACCCGAGCTCTGGAAACACCATATATTTT
TRBJ2-1	TRBD1	TRBV6-1	-	CASSPGTAYNEQFF	TGTGCCAGCAGTCCCGGGACAGCCTACAATGAGCAGTTCTTC
TRBJ2-7	TRBD2	TRBV10-3	-	CAISRTSGDSYEQYF	TGTGCCATCAGCCGGACTAGCGGGGACTCCTACGAGCAGTACTTC
TRBJ1-1	-	TRBV6-6	-	CASALGGMNTEAFF	TGTGCCTCGGCATTGGGGGGAATGAACACTGAAGCTTTCTTT
TRBJ2-7	-	TRBV6-5	-	CASTGRGSYEQYF	TGTGCCAGCACTGGCCGCGGTTCCTACGAGCAGTACTTC
TRBJ2-7	-	TRBV4-1	-	CASSPSSSYEQYF	TGCGCCAGCAGCCCCTCGAGCTCCTACGAGCAGTACTTC
TRBJ2-7	TRBD1	TRBV6-1	-	CASMSRDRGYEQYF	TGTGCCAGCATGAGCCGGGACAGGGGGTACGAGCAGTACTTC
TRBJ2-7	-	TRBV28	-	CASRDSLYEQYF	TGTGCCAGCCGGGATTCCCTCTACGAGCAGTACTTC
TRBJ1-5	TRBD1	TRBV27	-	CASSPSTGLQPQHF	TGTGCCAGCAGTCCCTCGACAGGGTTACAGCCCCAGCATTTT
TRBJ1-4	-	TRBV5-6	few	CASSSGQWKLFF	TGTGCCAGCAGCTCAGGACAGTGGAAACTGTTTTTT
TRBJ2-3	TRBD2	TRBV12-5	-	CASGSLGGGGTDTQYF	TGTGCTAGTGGTTCCCTTGGCGGGGGAGGCACAGATACGCAGTATTTT
TRBJ2-2	-	TRBV18	-	CASSPASTGTGELFF	TGTGCCAGCTCACCTGCCAGTACGGGCACCGGGGAGCTGTTTTTT
TRBJ2-7	-	TRBV7-8	few	CASSFGTHTGLGGTEQYF	TGTGCCAGCAGCTTCGGCACCCATACAGGACTAGGGGGTACCGAGCAGTACTTC
TRBJ2-7	TRBD2	TRBV2	-	CASRRTSGVWEQYF	TGTGCCAGCAGAAGGACTAGCGGGGTGTGGGAGCAGTACTTC
TRBJ1-1	TRBD1	TRBV29-1	-	CSVWDRMNTEAFF	TGCAGCGTTTGGGACAGAATGAACACTGAAGCTTTCTTT
TRBJ1-4	TRBD1	TRBV5-1	-	CASSPDRGPEKLFF	TGCGCCAGCAGTCCTGACAGGGGGCCGGAAAAACTGTTTTTT
TRBJ2-6	TRBD2	TRBV5-1	-	CASSGEGSGANVLTF	TGCGCCAGCAGTGGGGAGGGTTCTGGGGCCAACGTCCTGACTTTC
TRBJ1-1	-	TRBV28	-	CASIRSGSRNTEAFF	TGTGCCAGCATTAGGTCAGGCTCAAGGAACACTGAAGCTTTCTTT
TRBJ2-7	-	TRBV4-2	few	CASSQVGAGLYPYEQYF	TGTGCCAGCAGCCAAGTCGGGGCGGGACTCTACCCCTACGAGCAGTACTTC
TRBJ1-2	TRBD1	TRBV2	few	CASSEGGGQGMTYGYTF	TGTGCCAGCAGTGAAGGCGGGGGACAGGGTATGACGTATGGCTACACCTTC
TRBJ2-4	TRBD1	TRBV5-4	few	CASSRTGADIQYF	TGTGCCAGCAGCCGTACAGGGGCGGACATTCAGTACTTC
TRBJ2-1	-	TRBV9	-	CASSPQGSTNYNEQFF	TGTGCCAGCAGCCCCCAGGGGAGCACTAATTACAATGAGCAGTTCTTC
TRBJ2-2	TRBD2	TRBV19	-	CASIRHGAGDTGELFF	TGTGCCAGTATCCGCCATGGGGCGGGGGACACCGGGGAGCTGTTTTTT
TRBJ1-4	-	TRBV6-6	-	CASSLPGRESEKLFF	TGTGCCAGCAGTTTACCCGGGCGGGAGAGCGAAAAACTGTTTTTT
TRBJ1-1	-	TRBV27	-	CASSSSAGLEITEAFF	TGTGCCAGCAGTTCGTCCGCGGGGTTGGAGATCACTGAAGCTTTCTTT
TRBJ1-5	-	TRBV7-9	-	CASSLRANQPQHF	TGTGCCAGCAGCTTGCGAGCAAATCAGCCCCAGCATTTT
TRBJ1-2	-	TRBV7-9	-	CASSPNRQHYGYTF	TGTGCCAGCAGCCCGAACCGACAGCACTATGGCTACACCTTC
TRBJ1-2	TRBD1	TRBV18	-	CASSLGQIFQSGYTF	TGTGCCAGCTCTCTGGGACAGATTTTCCAGAGCGGCTACACCTTC
TRBJ2-1	-	TRBV18	once	CASSPPSYNEQFF	TGTGCCAGCTCACCACCCAGCTACAATGAGCAGTTCTTC
TRBJ2-7	-	TRBV11-2	-	CASTTSLAREQYF	TGTGCCAGCACCACCTCCCTAGCGAGGGAGCAGTACTTC
TRBJ2-1	TRBD2	TRBV7-2	-	CASSFTSGQFF	TGTGCCAGCAGCTTTACTAGCGGGCAGTTCTTC
TRBJ1-2	-	TRBV5-1	-	CASSLYPGSDGYTF	TGCGCCAGCAGCTTGTATCCAGGGTCAGATGGCTACACCTTC
TRBJ1-1	TRBD1	TRBV6-6	-	CASSPRGQGTEAFF	TGTGCCAGCAGTCCTAGGGGGCAAGGGACTGAAGCTTTCTTT
TRBJ2-1	TRBD2	TRBV11-2	-	CASSQSGVQNYNEQFF	TGTGCCAGCAGCCAAAGCGGGGTTCAAAACTACAATGAGCAGTTCTTC
TRBJ2-5	-	TRBV6-1	-	CASSEWALGETQYF	TGTGCCAGCAGTGAATGGGCCCTGGGAGAGACCCAGTACTTC
TRBJ2-2	TRBD2	TRBV7-3	once	CASSSQGGLPGELFF	TGTGCCAGCAGCTCTCAGGGAGGGCTGCCAGGGGAGCTGTTTTTT
TRBJ1-1	-	TRBV10-3	-	CATTTGPNTEAFF	TGTGCCACCACGACAGGTCCCAACACTGAAGCTTTCTTT
TRBJ2-1	-	TRBV19	-	CASSSRGYNEQFF	TGTGCCAGTAGTAGTCGGGGGTACAATGAGCAGTTCTTC
TRBJ2-5	-	TRBV6-5	few	CASSYSIGETQYF	TGTGCCAGCAGTTACTCGATCGGAGAGACCCAGTACTTC
TRBJ1-2	TRBD1	TRBV14	-	CASSQDHGRGIGYTF	TGTGCCAGCAGCCAAGATCACGGCAGGGGGATTGGCTACACCTTC
TRBJ1-2	TRBD1	TRBV6-1	few	CASTPRQGPYGYTF	TGTGCCAGCACCCCAAGACAGGGTCCTTATGGCTACACCTTC
TRBJ2-1	TRBD2	TRBV4-3	-	CASSPGTSGSHEQFF	TGCGCCAGCAGCCCGGGGACTAGCGGGAGTCATGAGCAGTTCTTC
TRBJ1-1	TRBD1	TRBV6-1	-	CASRKPGQGAAEAFF	TGTGCCAGCAGAAAACCGGGACAGGGTGCGGCTGAAGCTTTCTTT
TRBJ2-7	-	TRBV18	-	CASSRGGGSRYEQYF	TGTGCCAGCTCCCGTGGGGGGGGCTCAAGGTACGAGCAGTACTTC
TRBJ2-7	TRBD1	TRBV15	-	CATSREVTGGYEQYF	TGTGCCACCAGCAGAGAAGTGACAGGGGGCTACGAGCAGTACTTC
TRBJ2-3	TRBD2	TRBV7-9	-	CASSLASGSGDTQYF	TGTGCCAGCAGCTTGGCTAGCGGGTCGGGAGATACGCAGTATTTT
TRBJ2-7	TRBD1	TRBV27	-	CASSDFNTGGYEQYF	TGTGCCAGCAGTGATTTTAATACAGGGGGCTACGAGCAGTACTTC